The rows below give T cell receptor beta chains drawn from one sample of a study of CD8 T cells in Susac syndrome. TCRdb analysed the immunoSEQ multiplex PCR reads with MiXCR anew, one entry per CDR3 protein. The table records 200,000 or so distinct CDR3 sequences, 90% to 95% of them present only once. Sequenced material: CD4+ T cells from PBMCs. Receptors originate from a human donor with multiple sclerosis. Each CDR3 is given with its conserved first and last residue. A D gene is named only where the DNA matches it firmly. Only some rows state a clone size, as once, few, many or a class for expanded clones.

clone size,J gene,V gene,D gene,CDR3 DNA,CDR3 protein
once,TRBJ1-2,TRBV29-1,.,TGCAGCGTTGTTCTTGACGTTGGGGCGATATATGGCTACACCTTC,CSVVLDVGAIYGYTF
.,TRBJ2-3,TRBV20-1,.,TGCAGTGCTGACCCGGGACACGGGCATTTATCAGATACGCAGTATTTT,CSADPGHGHLSDTQYF
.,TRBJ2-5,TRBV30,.,TGTGCCTGGAGTGCGGGACCGAAAGAGACCCAGTACTTC,CAWSAGPKETQYF
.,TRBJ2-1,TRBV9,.,TGTGCCAGCAGCGTCGTGTCTCACAATGAGCAGTTCTTC,CASSVVSHNEQFF
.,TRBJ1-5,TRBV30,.,TGTGCCTGGAGTGCCTGGGGGAGCAATCAGCCCCAGCATTTT,CAWSAWGSNQPQHF
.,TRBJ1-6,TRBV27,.,TGTGCCAGCAGTGATGTCCCCGATAGGTGGGCACCCCTCCACTTT,CASSDVPDRWAPLHF
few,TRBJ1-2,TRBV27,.,TGTGCCAGCAGTTTAGGGCCGGGCACGAACTATGGCTACACCTTC,CASSLGPGTNYGYTF
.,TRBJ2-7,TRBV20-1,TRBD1,TGCAGTGCAGGGTGGTGGGACAGGTCCTCCTACGAGCAGTACTTC,CSAGWWDRSSYEQYF
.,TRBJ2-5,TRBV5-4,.,TGTGCCAGCAGCCCGACGTCAAGCCAAGAGACCCAGTACTTC,CASSPTSSQETQYF
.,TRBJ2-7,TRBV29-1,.,TGCAGCGCTAGGGAGTCTGGAAGGGGCTTTTACGAGCAGTACTTC,CSARESGRGFYEQYF
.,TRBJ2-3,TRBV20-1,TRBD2,TGCAGTGGGGGCCGGGAGGGCACAGATACGCAGTATTTT,CSGGREGTDTQYF
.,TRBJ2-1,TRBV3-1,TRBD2,TGTGCCAGCAGCCAAGGCGGGGGAGAGCAGTTCTTC,CASSQGGGEQFF
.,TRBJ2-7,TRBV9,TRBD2,TGTGCCAGCAGCTGGGGCGGGGGGGCCCCTCACAACGAGCAGTACTTC,CASSWGGGAPHNEQYF
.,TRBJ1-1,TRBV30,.,TGTGCCTGGAGGTCGCAATTGAACACTGAAGCTTTCTTT,CAWRSQLNTEAFF
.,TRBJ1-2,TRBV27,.,TGTGCCAGCAGTTTAACGGGACCTAACTATGGCTACACCTTC,CASSLTGPNYGYTF
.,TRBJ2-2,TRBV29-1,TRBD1,TGCAGCGTTGCCCACCGACCGGGACAGGGAAACACCGGGGAGCTGTTTTTT,CSVAHRPGQGNTGELFF
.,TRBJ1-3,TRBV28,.,TGTGCCAGCAGGCAGGACACCATATATTTT,CASRQDTIYF
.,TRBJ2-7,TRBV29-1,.,TGCAGCGTTGAGGGCCCGGCCGGTTACGAGCAGTACTTC,CSVEGPAGYEQYF
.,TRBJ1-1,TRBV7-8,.,TGTGCCAGCAGCCCACGCTTCATGAACACTGAAGCTTTCTTT,CASSPRFMNTEAFF
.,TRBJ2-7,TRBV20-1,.,TGCAGTGCTAGAACCGGGGGTCCAGGCGAGCAGTACTTC,CSARTGGPGEQYF
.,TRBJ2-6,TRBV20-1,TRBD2,TGCAGTGCTGGGAGGGCAGATGGGGCCAACGTCCTGACTTTC,CSAGRADGANVLTF
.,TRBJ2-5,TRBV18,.,TGTGCCAGCTCCCGACCCGGAGAGACCCAGTACTTC,CASSRPGETQYF
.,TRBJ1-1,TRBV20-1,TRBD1,TGCAGTGCCCAGAGGGGACAGGGGATACCTGAAGCTTTCTTT,CSAQRGQGIPEAFF
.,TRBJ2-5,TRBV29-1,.,TGCAGCGTTGAGGACGGGGGAGAGACCCAGTACTTC,CSVEDGGETQYF
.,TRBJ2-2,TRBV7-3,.,TGTGCCAGCAGCCCGCCGGGGAGCGTCACCGGGGAGCTGTTTTTT,CASSPPGSVTGELFF
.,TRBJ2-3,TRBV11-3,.,TGTGCCAGCGTATCCGGAACTACGCAGTATTTT,CASVSGTTQYF
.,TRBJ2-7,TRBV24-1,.,TGTGCCACCAGTGATCCTTCCAGGGCATACGAGCAGTACTTC,CATSDPSRAYEQYF
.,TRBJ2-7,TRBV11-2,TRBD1,TGTGCCAGCAGCCCATGGACAGGGGGCAGCTACGAGCAGTACTTC,CASSPWTGGSYEQYF
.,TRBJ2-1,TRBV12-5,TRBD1,TGTGCTAGTGGTTTGGTACTTTCGGACAGGGTTACTGAGCAGTTCTTC,CASGLVLSDRVTEQFF
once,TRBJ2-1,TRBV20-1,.,TGCAGTGCTACAGAGGGCTTACCACGTCCGTTCTTC,CSATEGLPRPFF
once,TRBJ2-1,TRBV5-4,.,TGTGCCAGCAGCTTGGAGGTGCGGGCCGGAGTTTACAATGAGCAGTTCTTC,CASSLEVRAGVYNEQFF
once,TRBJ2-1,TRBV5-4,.,TGTGCCAGCAGCCTCCCCGGGGTCTACAATGAGCAGTTCTTC,CASSLPGVYNEQFF
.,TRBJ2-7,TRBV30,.,TGTGCCTGGTCTAAAGGGGATGAGCAGTACTTC,CAWSKGDEQYF
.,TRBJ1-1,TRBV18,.,TGTGCCAGCTCACCAGGCAGGGCAGGAAACACTGAAGCTTTCTTT,CASSPGRAGNTEAFF
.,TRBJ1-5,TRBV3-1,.,TGTGCCAGCAGCCAAGCGGGCAGGGAGTGGGATCAGCCCCAGCATTTT,CASSQAGREWDQPQHF
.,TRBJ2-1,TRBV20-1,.,TGCAGTGCTACCGACACAAACAATGAGCAGTTCTTC,CSATDTNNEQFF
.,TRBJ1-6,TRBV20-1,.,TGCAGTGCTCGCCCTTCAAGTGATTCACCCCTCCACTTT,CSARPSSDSPLHF
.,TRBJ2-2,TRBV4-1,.,TGCGCCAGCAGCCAAGACCCCAGGCAACACACCGGGGAGCTGTTTTTT,CASSQDPRQHTGELFF
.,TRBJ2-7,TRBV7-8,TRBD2,TGTGCCAGCAGCTTAGGCCTAGCGGGAGAGCGTTACGAGCAGTACTTC,CASSLGLAGERYEQYF
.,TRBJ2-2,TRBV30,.,TGTGCCTGGAGTGTCGGTGGCACGGCGAACACCGGGGAGCTGTTTTTT,CAWSVGGTANTGELFF
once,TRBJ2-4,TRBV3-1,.,TGTGCCAGCAGCCAAGGGATCGGGGGAAACATTCAGTACTTC,CASSQGIGGNIQYF
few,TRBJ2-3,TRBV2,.,TGTGCCAGCTCTCAGCGGAGCACAGATACGCAGTATTTT,CASSQRSTDTQYF
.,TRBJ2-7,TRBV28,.,TGTGCCAGCAGTCAGAGTCGAGGTGCCTACGAGCAGTACTTC,CASSQSRGAYEQYF
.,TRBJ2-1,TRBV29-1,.,TGCAGCGTCCAACACCCCCCGATGGTGGATGAGCAGTTCTTC,CSVQHPPMVDEQFF
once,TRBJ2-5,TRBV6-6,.,TGTGCCATCGGGGGAGAGACCCAGTACTTC,CAIGGETQYF
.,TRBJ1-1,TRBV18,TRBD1,TGTGCCAGCTCACCACCGGAGGGAGGGGGCGAAACTGAAGCTTTCTTT,CASSPPEGGGETEAFF
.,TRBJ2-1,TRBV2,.,TGTGCCAGCATTCAGGGAGGCGATGAGCAGTTCTTC,CASIQGGDEQFF
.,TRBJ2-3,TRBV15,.,TGTGCCACCAGCAGAGGTAGAACGGATACGCAGTATTTT,CATSRGRTDTQYF
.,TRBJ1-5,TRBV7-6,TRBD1,TGTGCCAGCAGCTTAGGGGGACAGGCAAATCAGCCCCAGCATTTT,CASSLGGQANQPQHF
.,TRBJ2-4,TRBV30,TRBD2,TGTGCCTGGAGAGGGTCTAGCGGGGGGAACATTCAGTACTTC,CAWRGSSGGNIQYF
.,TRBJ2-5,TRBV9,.,TGTGCCAGCAGCGTAGAGGCCAGGGGACATGAGACCCAGTACTTC,CASSVEARGHETQYF
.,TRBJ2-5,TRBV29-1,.,TGCAGCGTGGAGGGACAGCAACAAGAGACCCAGTACTTC,CSVEGQQQETQYF
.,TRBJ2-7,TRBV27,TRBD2,TGTGCCAGCAGTTTAGGACTAGGCTACGAGCAGTACTTC,CASSLGLGYEQYF
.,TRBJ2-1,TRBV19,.,TGTGCCAGTAGGGGGGGACACCCGACCTCCTACAATGAGCAGTTCTTC,CASRGGHPTSYNEQFF
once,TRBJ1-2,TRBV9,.,TGTGCCAGCAGCGTTGAGGCGAACTATGGCTACACCTTC,CASSVEANYGYTF